The present TCR beta chain was sequenced within a study of T-cell reconstitution after alpha-beta-depleted transplantation in children (dated by TCRdb to about 2016). Concerning the study at large: Using TCR repertoire profiling, the study quantitatively followed how T-cell immune reconstitution unfolded in children after TCRalphabeta/CD19-depleted allogeneic hematopoietic cell transplantation. Beyond this particular receptor, the publication reports: In some patients, the high TCRbeta diversity seen at day 60 was put down to recipient T cells and intrathymic progenitors that had survived conditioning. The frequencies of hyperexpanded clones fell over the following months, and after one year, T-cell counts and TCRbeta diversity were mostly attributed to newly produced T cells. The apparently early recovery of alphabetaT-cell counts about two months after transplant reportedly depended on only several hundred rapidly expanded clones that came from non-depleted graft cells.

This clonotype has more than one count but fewer than ten. There is no known antigen for this receptor. Per-base quality was not reported, and no clone a single base away is much larger than it. The treatment or condition label, as the study defines it: allogeneic hematopoietic cell transplantation with graft depleted of TCRalphabeta T cells and CD19 B cells. TCRalphabeta/CD19-depleted allogeneic hematopoietic cell grafts were given to the transplant recipients, all of whom were children. The method behind the library was PCR. Sequencing was carried out with an Illumina HiSeq 2500. To normalize quantification of the TCRbeta repertoire, the TCR libraries were built with molecular barcoding that relied on unique molecular identifiers. TCRdb applied fastp at Q25 and MiXCR to the public reads, then kept only in-frame beta chains. Rows are unified per CDR3 protein, each entry keeping the most common DNA and genes. The sample yields some 300,000 distinct CDR3 sequences; around 10% were counted once. The ten most abundant clones make up around 7.5% of the sample.

Here V drops 2 bases and J drops 3 bases, and the junction holds 3 bases not matched to any gene. As encoded in the germline V gene, CDR1 is MNHEY while CDR2 is SVGAGI. Including the terminal cysteine and phenylalanine, the CDR3 comprises 15 residues. Just CDR3 DNA is preserved here, 45 bases in frame from base 1. Sequencing was performed on PBMCs, taken before TCRalphabeta/CD19-depleted stem cell transplant. This receptor chain uses TRBV6-5 and TRBJ1-5; 8 central bases correspond to TRBD1. The TCR comes from a boy in the first two years of life with acute myeloid leukemia, due to receive a stem cell transplant. The base sequence is TGTGCCAGCAGTTACCGGACAGGGCCCAATCAGCCCCAGCATTTT. It codes for CASSYRTGPNQPQHF.